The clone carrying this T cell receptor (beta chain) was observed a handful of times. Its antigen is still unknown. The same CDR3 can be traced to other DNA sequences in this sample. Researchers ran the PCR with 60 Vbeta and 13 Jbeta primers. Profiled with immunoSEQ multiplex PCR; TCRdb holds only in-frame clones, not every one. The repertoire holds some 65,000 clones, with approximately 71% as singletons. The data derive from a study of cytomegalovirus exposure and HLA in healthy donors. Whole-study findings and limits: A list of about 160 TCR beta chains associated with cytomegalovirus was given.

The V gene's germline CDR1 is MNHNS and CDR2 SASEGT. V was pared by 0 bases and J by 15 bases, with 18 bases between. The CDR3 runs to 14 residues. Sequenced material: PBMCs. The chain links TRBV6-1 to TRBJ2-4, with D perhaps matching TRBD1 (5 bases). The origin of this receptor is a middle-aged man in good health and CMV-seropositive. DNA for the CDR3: TGTGCCAGCAGTGAAGCGTGGGGCCCCCGCATCCCGTACTTC. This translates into CASSEAWGPRIPYF.